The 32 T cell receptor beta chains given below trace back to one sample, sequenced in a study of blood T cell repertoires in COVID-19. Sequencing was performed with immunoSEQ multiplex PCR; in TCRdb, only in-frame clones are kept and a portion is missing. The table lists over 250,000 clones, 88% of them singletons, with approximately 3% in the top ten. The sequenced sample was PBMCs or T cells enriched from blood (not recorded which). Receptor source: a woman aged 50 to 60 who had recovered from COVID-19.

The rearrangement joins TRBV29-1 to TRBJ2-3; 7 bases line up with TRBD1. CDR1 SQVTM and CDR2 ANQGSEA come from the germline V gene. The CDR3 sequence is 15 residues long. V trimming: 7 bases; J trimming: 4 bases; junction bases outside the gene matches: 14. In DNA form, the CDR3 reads TGCAGCGCTGGACGAGGGAACAGGGGCGCAGATACGCAGTATTTT. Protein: CSAGRGNRGADTQYF.

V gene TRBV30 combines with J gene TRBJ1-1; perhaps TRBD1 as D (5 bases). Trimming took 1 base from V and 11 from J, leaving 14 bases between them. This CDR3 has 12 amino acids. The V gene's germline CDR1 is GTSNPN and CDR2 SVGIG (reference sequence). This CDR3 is CAWSATPAGAFF. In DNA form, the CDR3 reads TGTGCCTGGAGTGCGACCCCCGCAGGGGCTTTCTTT.

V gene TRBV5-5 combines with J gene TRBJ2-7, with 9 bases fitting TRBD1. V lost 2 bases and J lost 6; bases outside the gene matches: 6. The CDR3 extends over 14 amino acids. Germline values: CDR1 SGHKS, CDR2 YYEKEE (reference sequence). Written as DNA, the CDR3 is TGTGCCAGCAGCTTACAGACAGGGGGAGGCGAGCAGTACTTC. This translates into CASSLQTGGGEQYF.

CDR3 in DNA: TGTGCCAGCAGCTCACGGACAGCTTCCTACAATGAGCAGTTCTTC. Protein: CASSSRTASYNEQFF. The chain recombines TRBV7-9 with TRBJ2-1; perhaps TRBD1 as D (6 bases). The CDR3 sequence is 15 residues long. Germline values: CDR1 SEHNR, CDR2 FQNEAQ (reference sequence). Trimming removed 4 bases at V and 1 base at J, with 11 bases between.

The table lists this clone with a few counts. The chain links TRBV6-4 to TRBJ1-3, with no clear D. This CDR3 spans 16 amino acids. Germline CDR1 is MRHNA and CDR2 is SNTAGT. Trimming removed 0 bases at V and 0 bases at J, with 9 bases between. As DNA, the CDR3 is TGTGCCAGCAGTGACTCTTTGAGTTACTCTGGAAACACCATATATTTT. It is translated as CASSDSLSYSGNTIYF.

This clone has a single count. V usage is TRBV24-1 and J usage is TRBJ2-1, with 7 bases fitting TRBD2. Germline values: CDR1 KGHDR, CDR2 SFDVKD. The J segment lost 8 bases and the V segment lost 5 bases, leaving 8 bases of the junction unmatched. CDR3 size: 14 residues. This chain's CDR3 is CATSGGAGIDEQFF. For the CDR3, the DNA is TGTGCCACCAGTGGAGGAGCGGGAATCGATGAGCAGTTCTTC.

The CDR3 bases are TGTGCCAGCTCACAGCAGGTGGCTAGCGTTATCGAGCAGTACTTC. This gives the protein CASSQQVASVIEQYF. The chain carries TRBV18 and TRBJ2-7; D perhaps matches TRBD2 (6 bases). Germline V gene sequence: CDR1 KGHSH, CDR2 LQKENI. The CDR3 runs 15 residues. V was cut by 4 bases and J by 6 bases, with 19 bases left in between. The whole variable domain, filled in from reference TRBV18 and TRBJ2-7, reads NAGVMQNPRHLVRRRGQEARLRCSPMKGHSHVYWYRQLPEEGLKFMVYLQKENIIDESGMPKERFSAEFPKEGPSILRIQQVVRGDSAAYFCASSQQVASVIEQYFGPGTRLTVT.

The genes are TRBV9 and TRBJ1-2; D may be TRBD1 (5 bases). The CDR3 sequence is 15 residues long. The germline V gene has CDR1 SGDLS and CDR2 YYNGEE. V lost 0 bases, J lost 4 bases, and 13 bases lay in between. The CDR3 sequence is CASSVDARDAYGYTF. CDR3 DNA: TGTGCCAGCAGCGTAGATGCCAGGGATGCCTATGGCTACACCTTC.

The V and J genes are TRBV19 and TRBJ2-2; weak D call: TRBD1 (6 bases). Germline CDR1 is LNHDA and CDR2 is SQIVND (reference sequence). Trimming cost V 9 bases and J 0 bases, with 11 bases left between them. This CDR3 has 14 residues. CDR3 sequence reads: CASEDRPNTGELFF. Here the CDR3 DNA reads TGTGCCAGCGAGGACAGACCGAACACCGGGGAGCTGTTTTTT.

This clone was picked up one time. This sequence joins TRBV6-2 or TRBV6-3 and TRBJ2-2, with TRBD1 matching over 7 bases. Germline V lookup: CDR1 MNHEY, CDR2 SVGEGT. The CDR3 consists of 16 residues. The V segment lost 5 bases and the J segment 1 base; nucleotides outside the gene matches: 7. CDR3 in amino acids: CASSRGDSVNTGELFF. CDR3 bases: TGTGCCAGCAGTCGTGGGGACAGCGTGAACACCGGGGAGCTGTTTTTT.

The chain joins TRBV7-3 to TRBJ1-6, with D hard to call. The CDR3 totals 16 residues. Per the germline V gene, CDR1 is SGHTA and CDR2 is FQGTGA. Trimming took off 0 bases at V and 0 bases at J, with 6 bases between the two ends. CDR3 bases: TGTGCCAGCAGCTTAACCGGGAGCTCCTATAATTCACCCCTCCACTTT. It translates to CASSLTGSSYNSPLHF.

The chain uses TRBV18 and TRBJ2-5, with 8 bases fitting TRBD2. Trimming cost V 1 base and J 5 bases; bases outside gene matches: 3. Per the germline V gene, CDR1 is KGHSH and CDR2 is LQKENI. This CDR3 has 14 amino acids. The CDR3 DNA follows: TGTGCCAGCTCACCACACTCTAGCGGGGAGACCCAGTACTTC. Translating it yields CASSPHSSGETQYF.

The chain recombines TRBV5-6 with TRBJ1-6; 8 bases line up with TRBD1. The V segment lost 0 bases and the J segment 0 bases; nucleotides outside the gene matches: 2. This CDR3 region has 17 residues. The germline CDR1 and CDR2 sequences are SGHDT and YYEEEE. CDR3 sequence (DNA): TGTGCCAGCAGCTTGGACAGGGGGTTCTCCTATAATTCACCCCTCCACTTT. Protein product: CASSLDRGFSYNSPLHF.

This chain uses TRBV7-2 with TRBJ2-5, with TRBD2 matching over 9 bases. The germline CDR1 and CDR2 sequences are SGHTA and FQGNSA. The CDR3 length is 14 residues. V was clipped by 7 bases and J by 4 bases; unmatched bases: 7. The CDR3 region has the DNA TGTGCCAGCACCCTAGCGGGACTGGGAGAGACCCAGTACTTC. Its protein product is CASTLAGLGETQYF.

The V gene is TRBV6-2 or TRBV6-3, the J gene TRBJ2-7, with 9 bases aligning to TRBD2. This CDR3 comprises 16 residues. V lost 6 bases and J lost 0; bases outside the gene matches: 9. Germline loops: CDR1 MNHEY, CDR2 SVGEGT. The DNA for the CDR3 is TGTGCCAGCAGCCACCCCAGCGGGAGGAGCTCCTACGAGCAGTACTTC. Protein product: CASSHPSGRSSYEQYF.

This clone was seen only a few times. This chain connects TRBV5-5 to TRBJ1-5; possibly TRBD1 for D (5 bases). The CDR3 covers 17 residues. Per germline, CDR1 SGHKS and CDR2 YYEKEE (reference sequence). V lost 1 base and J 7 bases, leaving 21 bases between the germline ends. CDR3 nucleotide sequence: TGTGCCAGCAGCTTGCGTCCCCCGGGAGGGGCCAGGCAGCCCCAGCATTTT. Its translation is CASSLRPPGGARQPQHF.

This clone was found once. The CDR3 sequence is CASSLRGQVYNSPLHF. CDR3 nucleotides: TGTGCCAGCAGCTTAAGGGGACAGGTTTATAATTCACCCCTCCACTTT. The chain couples TRBV21-1 to TRBJ1-6; no check of the table's D call, TRBD1, against the DNA was made. TRBV21-1 is a recognized pseudogene. The CDR3 covers 16 residues.

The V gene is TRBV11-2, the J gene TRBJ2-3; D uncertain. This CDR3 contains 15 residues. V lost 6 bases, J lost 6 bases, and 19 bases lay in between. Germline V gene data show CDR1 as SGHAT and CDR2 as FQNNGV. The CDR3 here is CASSSTLTVTDTQYF. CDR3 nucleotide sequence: TGTGCCAGCAGTTCGACCCTGACTGTTACCGATACGCAGTATTTT.

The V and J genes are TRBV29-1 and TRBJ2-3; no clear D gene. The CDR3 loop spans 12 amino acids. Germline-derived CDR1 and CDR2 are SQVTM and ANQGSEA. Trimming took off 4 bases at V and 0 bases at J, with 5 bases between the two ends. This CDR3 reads CSVATSTDTQYF. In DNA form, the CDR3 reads TGCAGCGTTGCTACTAGCACAGATACGCAGTATTTT.

CDR3 coding DNA: TGTGCCAGCTTACGGACAGGGGCACCAAAACTGTTTTTT. Translated: CASLRTGAPKLFF. V and J are TRBV28 and TRBJ1-4; TRBD1 aligns across 9 bases. Germline-derived CDR1 and CDR2 are MDHEN and SYDVKM. The CDR3 length is 13 residues. V was clipped by 8 bases and J by 10 bases; unmatched bases: 8. The variable domain in full, with the rest retrieved from reference TRBV28 and TRBJ1-4, is DVKVTQSSRYLVKRTGEKVFLECVQDMDHENMFWYRQDPGLGLRLIYFSYDVKMKEKGDIPEGYSVSREKKERFSLILESASTNQTSMYLCASLRTGAPKLFFGSGTQLSVL.

CDR3 loop: CASSLGTGDYTEAFF. DNA of the CDR3: TGTGCCAGCAGCTTAGGAACAGGGGATTACACTGAAGCTTTCTTT. This chain connects TRBV7-9 to TRBJ1-1, with 7 bases fitting TRBD1. Trimming took 1 base from V and 3 from J; bases not matched to a gene: 5. Germline V gives CDR1 SEHNR, CDR2 FQNEAQ (reference sequence). The CDR3 spans 15 residues.

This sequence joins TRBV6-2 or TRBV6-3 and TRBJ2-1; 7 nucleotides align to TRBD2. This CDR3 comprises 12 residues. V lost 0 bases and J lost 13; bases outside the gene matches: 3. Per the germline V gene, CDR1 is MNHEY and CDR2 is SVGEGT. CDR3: CASSYSGGSQFF. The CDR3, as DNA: TGTGCCAGCAGTTACTCGGGCGGGAGTCAGTTCTTC.

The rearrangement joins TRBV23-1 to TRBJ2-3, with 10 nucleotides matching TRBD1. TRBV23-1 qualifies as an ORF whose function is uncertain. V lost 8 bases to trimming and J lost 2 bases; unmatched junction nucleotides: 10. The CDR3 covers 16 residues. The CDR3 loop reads CASSELDRGPTDTQYF. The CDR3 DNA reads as TGCGCCAGCTCCGAACTCGACAGGGGGCCCACAGATACGCAGTATTTT.

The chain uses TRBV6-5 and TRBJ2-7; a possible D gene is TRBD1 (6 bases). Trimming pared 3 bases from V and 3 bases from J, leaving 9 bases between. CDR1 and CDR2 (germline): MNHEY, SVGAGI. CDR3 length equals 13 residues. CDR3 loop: CASSYSQGYEQYF. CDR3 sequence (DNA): TGTGCCAGCAGTTATTCACAGGGCTACGAGCAGTACTTC.

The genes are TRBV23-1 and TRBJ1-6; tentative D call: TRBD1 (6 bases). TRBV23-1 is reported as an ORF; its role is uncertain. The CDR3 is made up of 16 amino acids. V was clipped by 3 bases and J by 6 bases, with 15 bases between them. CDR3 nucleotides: TGCGCCAGCAGTCAGCCCCCTGGGACACTTAATTCACCCCTCCACTTT. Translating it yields CASSQPPGTLNSPLHF.

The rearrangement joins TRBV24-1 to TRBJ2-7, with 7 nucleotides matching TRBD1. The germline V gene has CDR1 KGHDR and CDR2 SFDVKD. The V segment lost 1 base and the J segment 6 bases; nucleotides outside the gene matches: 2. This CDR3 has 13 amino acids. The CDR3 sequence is CATSDLRTGEQYF. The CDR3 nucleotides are TGTGCCACCAGTGATTTACGGACAGGCGAGCAGTACTTC.

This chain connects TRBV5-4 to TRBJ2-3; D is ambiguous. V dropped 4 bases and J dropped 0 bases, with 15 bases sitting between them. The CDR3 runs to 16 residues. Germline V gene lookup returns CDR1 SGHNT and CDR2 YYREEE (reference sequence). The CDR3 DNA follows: TGTGCCAGCAGCACCCCGCGGAGTGTGAGCACAGATACGCAGTATTTT. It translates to CASSTPRSVSTDTQYF.

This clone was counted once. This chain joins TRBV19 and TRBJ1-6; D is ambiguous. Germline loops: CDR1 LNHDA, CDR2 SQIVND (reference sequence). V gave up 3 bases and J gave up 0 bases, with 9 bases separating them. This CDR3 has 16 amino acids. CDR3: CASSISGFSYNSPLHF. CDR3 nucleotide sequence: TGTGCCAGTAGTATTTCGGGGTTCTCCTATAATTCACCCCTCCACTTT.

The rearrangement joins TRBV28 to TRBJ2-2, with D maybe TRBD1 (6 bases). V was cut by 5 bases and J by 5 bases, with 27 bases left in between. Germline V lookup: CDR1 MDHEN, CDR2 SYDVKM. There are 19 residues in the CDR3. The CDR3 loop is CASSPQGRRPFGSTGELFF. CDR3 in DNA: TGTGCCAGCAGTCCCCAGGGGCGACGGCCGTTTGGGTCGACCGGGGAGCTGTTTTTT.

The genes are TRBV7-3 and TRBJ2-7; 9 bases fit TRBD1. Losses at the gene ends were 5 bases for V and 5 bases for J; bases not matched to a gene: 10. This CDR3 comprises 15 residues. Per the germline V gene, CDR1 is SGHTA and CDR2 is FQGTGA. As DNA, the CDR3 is TGTGCCAGCAGCGTTACAGGGGGCTCTGGGAACGAGCAGTACTTC. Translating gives CASSVTGGSGNEQYF.

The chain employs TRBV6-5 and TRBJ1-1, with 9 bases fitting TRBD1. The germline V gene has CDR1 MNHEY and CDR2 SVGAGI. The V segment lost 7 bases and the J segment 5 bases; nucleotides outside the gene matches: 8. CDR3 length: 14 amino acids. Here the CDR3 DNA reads TGTGCCAGCACCCCAGACAGGGGGAGGACTGAAGCTTTCTTT. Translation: CASTPDRGRTEAFF.

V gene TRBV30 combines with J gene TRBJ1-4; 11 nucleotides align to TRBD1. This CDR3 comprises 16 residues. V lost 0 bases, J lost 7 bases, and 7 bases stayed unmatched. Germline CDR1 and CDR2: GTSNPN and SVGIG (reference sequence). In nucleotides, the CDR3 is TGTGCCTGGAGTGTTGAAAGGACAGGGGGCTTTGAAAAACTGTTTTTT. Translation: CAWSVERTGGFEKLFF.